This TCR beta chain was captured in a study of cytomegalovirus exposure and HLA in healthy donors. Study outcomes and limitations: In an earlier analysis, about 87% or about 30%: the productive usage of most TCR beta V segments.

The CDR3 is 15 amino acids. The germline CDR1 and CDR2 sequences are MNHEY and SMNVEV (reference sequence). Trimming took off 5 bases at V and 0 bases at J, with 13 bases between the two ends. Regarding this clone: As yet, its antigen is unknown.

The PCR employed 60 Vbeta primers together with 13 Jbeta primers. Measured with immunoSEQ multiplex PCR; TCRdb has only the in-frame clones, and not every one. In the table there are 200,000 or so clones, almost 80% of which are singletons. The sequenced material came from PBMCs. The chain employs TRBV27 and TRBJ1-1, with D perhaps TRBD1 (5 bases). The receptor's source is a male donor in good health and CMV-seronegative. In DNA, the CDR3 is TGTGCCAGCAGTAGGACACGGATTATGAACACTGAAGCTTTCTTT. Encoded protein: CASSRTRIMNTEAFF.